A selection of T cell receptor beta chains follows, all from one sample in a study of blood T cell repertoires in COVID-19. TCRdb's copy holds only in-frame clones and misses some; the assay was immunoSEQ multiplex PCR. The sample contains 320,000 or so clones, about 90% of which appear only once. The sample was PBMCs or T cells enriched from blood (not recorded which). The receptors were sampled from a young woman who had recovered from COVID-19. The CDR3 runs from the conserved cysteine through the conserved F or W. Each record gives: V gene, J gene, D gene, clone size, CDR3 protein, CDR3 DNA. The D gene is left open where the match is weak. The size entry is marked missing in some rows and otherwise reads once, few, many or a size class.

TRBV5-6	TRBJ1-6	TRBD1	NA	CASSTGQGVNSPLHF	TGTGCCAGCAGCACCGGACAGGGGGTGAATTCACCCCTCCACTTT
TRBV30	TRBJ2-5	TRBD1	once	CAQKGSDRGRVETQYF	TGTGCCCAAAAGGGCTCGGACAGGGGGAGGGTAGAGACCCAGTACTTC
TRBV5-1	TRBJ2-3	NA	NA	CASSGRQTDTQYF	TGCGCCAGCAGCGGCCGACAGACAGATACGCAGTATTTT
TRBV27	TRBJ1-2	NA	NA	CASSFLGGRDDYGYTF	TGTGCCAGCAGTTTCCTGGGAGGCAGGGACGACTATGGCTACACCTTC
TRBV6-5	TRBJ1-1	NA	once	CASSFQDYTEAFF	TGTGCCAGCAGTTTCCAGGACTACACTGAAGCTTTCTTT
TRBV27	TRBJ1-2	NA	NA	CASSSLGRGNGYTF	TGTGCCAGCAGTTCCTTAGGGCGGGGAAATGGCTACACCTTC
TRBV28	TRBJ1-5	NA	NA	CASSPFGGHPSNQPQHF	TGTGCCAGCAGTCCCTTTGGGGGACACCCTAGCAATCAGCCCCAGCATTTT
TRBV16	TRBJ2-1	NA	NA	CASSQGPVNEQFF	TGTGCCAGCAGCCAAGGGCCAGTCAATGAGCAGTTCTTC
TRBV14	TRBJ2-1	TRBD2	NA	CASSQAMGRGGWYNEQFF	TGTGCCAGCAGCCAAGCCATGGGGCGGGGGGGCTGGTACAATGAGCAGTTCTTC
TRBV29-1	TRBJ2-2	TRBD1	once	CSVIPGQGLITGELFF	TGCAGCGTGATCCCGGGACAGGGGCTAATAACCGGGGAGCTGTTTTTT
TRBV7-9	TRBJ1-4	NA	NA	CASSADETGRGNEKLFF	TGTGCCAGCAGCGCCGATGAAACCGGGAGAGGTAATGAAAAACTGTTTTTT
TRBV11-2	TRBJ2-2	NA	NA	CASSFAGTGELFF	TGTGCCAGCAGCTTCGCAGGGACCGGGGAGCTGTTTTTT
TRBV5-1	TRBJ2-7	TRBD1	NA	CASSLGLGQPSYEQYF	TGCGCCAGCAGCTTGGGCTTGGGACAGCCCTCCTACGAGCAGTACTTC
TRBV19	TRBJ2-1	TRBD2	NA	CASSGLAGREQFF	TGTGCCAGTTCGGGACTAGCGGGGAGGGAGCAGTTCTTC
TRBV29-1	TRBJ2-3	TRBD2	NA	CSVGGGFRFGTDTQYF	TGCAGCGTTGGGGGGGGGTTTAGGTTTGGCACAGATACGCAGTATTTT
TRBV6-1	TRBJ2-7	TRBD2	NA	CASSEVGTSSDEQYF	TGTGCCAGCAGTGAAGTGGGGACTAGCTCCGACGAGCAGTACTTC
TRBV23-1	TRBJ2-7	NA	once	CASSQSQVVPYEQYF	TGCGCCAGCAGTCAATCACAGGTTGTTCCCTACGAGCAGTACTTC
TRBV5-1	TRBJ1-3	TRBD1	NA	CASSQTGGRSGNTIYF	TGCGCCAGCAGCCAAACAGGGGGCCGCTCTGGAAACACCATATATTTT
TRBV18	TRBJ2-6	TRBD2	NA	CASSPGGGRGLSGANVLTF	TGTGCCAGCTCACCAGGCGGGGGTAGGGGACTCTCTGGGGCCAACGTCCTGACTTTC
TRBV5-4	TRBJ1-1	TRBD1	NA	CASSLHRGLKTEAFF	TGTGCCAGCAGCTTACACAGGGGGCTGAAAACTGAAGCTTTCTTT
TRBV27	TRBJ1-5	TRBD1	NA	CASSKQGGEWPQHF	TGTGCCAGCAGTAAACAGGGGGGGGAATGGCCCCAGCATTTT
TRBV9	TRBJ1-4	TRBD1	NA	CASSVAMGTAAENEKLFF	TGTGCCAGCAGCGTAGCTATGGGGACAGCGGCGGAGAATGAAAAACTGTTTTTT
TRBV10-3	TRBJ1-1	NA	NA	CAISEGRANTEAFF	TGTGCCATCAGTGAGGGCAGGGCGAACACTGAAGCTTTCTTT
TRBV18	TRBJ2-2	TRBD1	NA	CASSPQGQGNTGELFF	TGTGCCAGCTCGCCTCAGGGACAGGGGAACACCGGGGAGCTGTTTTTT
TRBV2	TRBJ2-3	NA	NA	CASSGGVDTQYF	TGTGCCAGCAGTGGGGGGGTGGATACGCAGTATTTT
TRBV5-4	TRBJ2-1	TRBD2	NA	CASSRGGSGGRSYNEQFF	TGTGCCAGCAGCCGCGGGGGCAGCGGGGGGCGCTCCTACAATGAGCAGTTCTTC
TRBV6-5	TRBJ1-2	NA	NA	CASSYSPIGGGYTF	TGTGCCAGCAGTTACTCGCCCATAGGAGGTGGCTACACCTTC
TRBV28	TRBJ1-5	TRBD1	NA	CASSQAQGRFGQPQHF	TGTGCCAGCAGTCAAGCACAGGGGAGGTTTGGCCAGCCCCAGCATTTT
TRBV30	TRBJ2-3	NA	NA	CAWAGGAGTQYF	TGTGCCTGGGCTGGGGGCGCGGGTACGCAGTATTTT
TRBV30	TRBJ1-1	NA	NA	CAWSPSRNTEAFF	TGTGCCTGGAGTCCCTCGCGGAACACTGAAGCTTTCTTT
TRBV5-4	TRBJ2-2	TRBD2	NA	CASSTASGAQAGELFF	TGTGCCAGCAGCACCGCTAGCGGGGCCCAGGCCGGGGAGCTGTTTTTT
TRBV2	TRBJ2-1	NA	NA	CASMFTSYNEQFF	TGTGCCAGCATGTTTACGAGCTACAATGAGCAGTTCTTC
TRBV19	TRBJ2-5	TRBD2	NA	CASSMVAGEETQYF	TGTGCCAGTAGTATGGTGGCGGGGGAAGAGACCCAGTACTTC
TRBV7-9	TRBJ1-2	TRBD1	once	CASSGRDRPSYGYTF	TGTGCCAGCAGCGGAAGGGACAGGCCCTCCTATGGCTACACCTTC
TRBV5-4	TRBJ2-3	TRBD1	NA	CASSLAGQDRSDF	TGTGCCAGCAGCTTGGCGGGACAGGACAGGTCAGATTTT
TRBV28	TRBJ1-3	NA	NA	CASSPRDSGNTIYF	TGTGCCAGCAGTCCTAGAGACTCTGGAAACACCATATATTTT
TRBV7-2	TRBJ2-7	TRBD1	NA	CASSPGQGGREQYF	TGTGCCAGCAGCCCGGGACAGGGTGGCCGCGAGCAGTACTTC
TRBV5-1	TRBJ1-1	TRBD1	once	CASSEGQDLNTEAFF	TGCGCCAGCAGCGAGGGACAGGACCTGAACACTGAAGCTTTCTTT
TRBV5-1	TRBJ1-1	TRBD1	NA	CASSAGTGPGLTEAFF	TGCGCCAGCAGCGCCGGGACAGGACCCGGTTTGACGGAAGCTTTCTTT
TRBV30	TRBJ2-1	TRBD1	NA	CAWSPGQGDEQFF	TGTGCCTGGAGTCCGGGACAGGGCGATGAGCAGTTCTTC
TRBV23-1	TRBJ1-1	TRBD1	NA	CASSQSATGVVEAFF	TGCGCCAGCAGTCAATCAGCGACAGGGGTGGTTGAAGCTTTCTTT
TRBV24-1	TRBJ1-5	TRBD1	once	CATSNGQEVQPQHF	TGTGCCACCAGTAATGGACAGGAGGTTCAGCCCCAGCATTTT